The 14 T cell receptor beta chains listed next were all sequenced from one sample in a study of immune evolution from preneoplasia to lung adenocarcinoma. The protocol was immunoSEQ multiplex PCR, while the TCRdb copy is restricted to in-frame clones and leaves out a portion. The table includes some 12,000 clones, 85% detected once. The source material was FFPE tissue from an adenomatous hyperplasia lung lesion. Subset denoted: atypical adenomatous hyperplasia (AAH), lung preneoplasia. The receptors were sampled from a person aged 50-75 years with lung adenocarcinoma.

This clone appeared a few times. The chain recombines TRBV7-2 with TRBJ1-3, with TRBD1 as a possible D gene (6 bases). The CDR3 runs 16 residues. With 4 bases removed from V and 2 bases from J, the gap between germline ends came to 15 bases. Germline V CDR1 and CDR2: SGHTA, FQGNSA. The CDR3 DNA is TGTGCCAGCAGCTGGCCCCCGGGGGGCACTGGAAACACCATATATTTT. Residues: CASSWPPGGTGNTIYF.

The CDR3 nucleotides read TGTGCCTGGAGGGGGACAGGGGTTTCGCAGCCCCAGCATTTT. This codes for CAWRGTGVSQPQHF. This chain connects TRBV30 to TRBJ1-5; the match to TRBD1 covers 10 bases. J lost 7 bases, V lost 3 bases, and 6 bases had no gene match. Germline loops: CDR1 GTSNPN, CDR2 SVGIG (reference sequence). The CDR3 spans 14 residues.

This chain links TRBV19 with TRBJ1-1; no clear D. This CDR3 is 13 amino acids long. Germline V CDR1 and CDR2: LNHDA, SQIVND (reference sequence). Trimming pared 3 bases from V and 10 bases from J, leaving 15 bases between. CDR3 in DNA: TGTGCCAGTAGTATCGTATCTGCCACGGGAGCTTTCTTT. This sequence encodes CASSIVSATGAFF.

V and J are TRBV12-5 and TRBJ2-7; TRBD2 is a possible D gene (5 bases). CDR1 is LGHNT, CDR2 FRNRAP, per germline. V was shortened by 1 base and J by 2 bases, with 6 bases between the two germline ends. CDR3 length equals 13 residues. CDR3 bases: TGTGCTAGTGGTTTGGAGCGGACCTACGAGCAGTACTTC. Residues: CASGLERTYEQYF.

This clone came up a few times. The chain has TRBV5-1 and TRBJ2-1, with TRBD2 matching over 7 bases. CDR1 SGHRS and CDR2 YFSETQ come from the germline V gene. The CDR3 has 15 residues. V was clipped by 0 bases and J by 9 bases; unmatched bases: 9. CDR3: CASSLASGEWSEQFF. DNA for the CDR3: TGCGCCAGCAGCTTGGCGAGCGGGGAGTGGAGTGAGCAGTTCTTC.

This clone was seen a handful of times. CDR3 region: CASSLLVNTEAFF. CDR3 DNA sequence: TGTGCCAGCAGCCTACTTGTGAACACTGAAGCTTTCTTT. This sequence joins TRBV7-3 and TRBJ1-1, with D hard to call. This CDR3 is built from 13 residues. Looked up from germline, CDR1 is SGHTA and CDR2 is FQGTGA. The ends were cut back, 5 bases at V and 0 bases at J, with 7 bases in the middle.

For this clone: One end of the junction fails to match germline, which may point to a read error. The chain links TRBV10-3 to TRBJ2-7, with D hard to call. CDR1 is ENHRY and CDR2 is SYGVKD in the germline V gene. CDR3 length: 11 amino acids. The CDR3 DNA reads TGTGCCATCAGTGAAGGATTTGGCAGTGTCTTC. Residues: CAISEGFGSVF.

The chain combines TRBV14 with TRBJ1-2, with D uncertain. V lost 0 bases to trimming and J lost 7 bases, with 6 bases between them. The CDR3 totals 12 residues. Germline CDR1 and CDR2: SGHDN and FVKESK. The DNA of the CDR3 is TGTGCCAGCAGCCAAGATAGGGTTGGCTACACCTTC. Encoded protein: CASSQDRVGYTF.

V gene TRBV10-3 combines with J gene TRBJ2-2; D is unresolved. V was trimmed by 0 bases and J by 0 bases, leaving 11 bases between them. The CDR3 is 17 residues long. The germline V gene has CDR1 ENHRY and CDR2 SYGVKD. The DNA of the CDR3 is TGTGCCATCAGTGAGTCTAGGCCTGCAGCGAACACCGGGGAGCTGTTTTTT. Translated, it gives CAISESRPAANTGELFF.

The chain joins TRBV5-1 to TRBJ2-3; no clear D. Per the germline V gene, CDR1 is SGHRS and CDR2 is YFSETQ. The CDR3 is 14 amino acids. V was pared by 3 bases and J by 2 bases, with 10 bases between. The CDR3 DNA reads TGCGCCAGCAGCTCCAACTCAATCACAGATACGCAGTATTTT. Its protein product is CASSSNSITDTQYF.

This clone has more than one count but fewer than ten. The V and J genes are TRBV9 and TRBJ2-5; no firm D call. Germline values: CDR1 SGDLS, CDR2 YYNGEE. V lost 0 bases and J lost 4, with 7 bases in between. The CDR3 is 13 amino acids. The CDR3 sequence: CASSVEGIETQYF. CDR3 DNA: TGTGCCAGCAGCGTAGAGGGAATAGAGACCCAGTACTTC.

V and J are TRBV9 and TRBJ2-3, with D perhaps being TRBD1 or TRBD2 (7 bases each). The CDR3 covers 19 residues. Between the trimmed V and J ends, which lost 4 bases and 1 base, there was a span of 25 bases. The germline V gene has CDR1 SGDLS and CDR2 YYNGEE. The CDR3 here is CASSPRGGTESSRTDTQYF. The CDR3 DNA follows: TGTGCCAGCAGCCCGAGGGGGGGGACAGAAAGCTCTCGCACAGATACGCAGTATTTT.

The chain recombines TRBV28 with TRBJ1-5; unclear D gene. The germline V gene has CDR1 MDHEN and CDR2 SYDVKM. The V gene lost 5 bases and the J gene lost 0 bases, with 8 bases spanning the gap. The CDR3 extends over 14 amino acids. DNA of the CDR3: TGTGCCAGCAGTCCGCCTTATAGCAATCAGCCCCAGCATTTT. It translates to CASSPPYSNQPQHF.

The V gene is TRBV9, the J gene TRBJ1-4; the D is unclear. Per germline, CDR1 SGDLS and CDR2 YYNGEE. Trimming pared 3 bases from V and 5 bases from J, leaving 5 bases between. The CDR3 is 12 amino acids. For the CDR3, the DNA is TGTGCCAGCAGCGCCGAGAATGAAAAACTGTTTTTT. Translated, it gives CASSAENEKLFF. Drawing the rest from reference TRBV9 and TRBJ1-4, the complete variable domain is DSGVTQTPKHLITATGQRVTLRCSPRSGDLSVYWYQQSLDQGLQFLIQYYNGEERAKGNILERFSAQQFPDLHSELNLSSLELGDSALYFCASSAENEKLFFGSGTQLSVL.